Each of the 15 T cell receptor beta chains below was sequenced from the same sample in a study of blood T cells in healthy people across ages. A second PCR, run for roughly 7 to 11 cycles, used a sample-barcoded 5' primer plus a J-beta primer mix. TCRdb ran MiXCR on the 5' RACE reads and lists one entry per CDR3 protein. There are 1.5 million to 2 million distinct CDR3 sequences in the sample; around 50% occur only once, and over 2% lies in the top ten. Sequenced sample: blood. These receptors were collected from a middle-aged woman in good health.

The chain's CDR3 is CASNDRPLDYNYGYTF. DNA for the CDR3: TGTGCCAGCAACGACAGACCTTTAGATTATAACTATGGCTACACCTTC. This chain connects TRBV21-1 to TRBJ1-2; TRBD1 was called by the table and not checked on the DNA. TRBV21-1 is flagged as a pseudogene. This CDR3 has 16 residues.

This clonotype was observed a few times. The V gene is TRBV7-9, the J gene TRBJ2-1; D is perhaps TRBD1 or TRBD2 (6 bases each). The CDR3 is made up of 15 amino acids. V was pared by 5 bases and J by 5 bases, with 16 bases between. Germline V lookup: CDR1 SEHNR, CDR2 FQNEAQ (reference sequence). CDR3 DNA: TGTGCCAGCAGCCCGGAGGGGGTGGCGGACAATGAGCAGTTCTTC. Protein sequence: CASSPEGVADNEQFF.

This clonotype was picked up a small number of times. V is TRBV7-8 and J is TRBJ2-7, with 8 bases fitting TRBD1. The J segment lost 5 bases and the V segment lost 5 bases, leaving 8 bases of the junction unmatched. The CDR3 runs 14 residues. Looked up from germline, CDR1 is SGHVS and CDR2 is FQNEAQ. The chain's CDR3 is CASSPRDRQHEQYF. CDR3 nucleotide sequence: TGTGCCAGCAGCCCTCGGGACAGGCAACACGAGCAGTACTTC.

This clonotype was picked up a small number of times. CDR3: CASSETGEGEQYF. The CDR3 coding sequence is TGTGCCAGCAGTGAAACAGGGGAGGGCGAGCAGTACTTC. The V and J genes are TRBV6-1 and TRBJ2-5; perhaps D is TRBD1 or TRBD2 (7 bases each). The J call may be wrong; the DNA end is better matched by TRBJ2-7. The CDR3 spans 13 residues. The germline V gene encodes CDR1 MNHNS and CDR2 SASEGT.

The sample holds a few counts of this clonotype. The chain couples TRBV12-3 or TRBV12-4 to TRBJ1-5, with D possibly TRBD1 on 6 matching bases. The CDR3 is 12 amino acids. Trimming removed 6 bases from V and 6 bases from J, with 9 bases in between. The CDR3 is CASSTGTQPQHF. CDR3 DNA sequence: TGTGCCAGCAGCACAGGGACTCAGCCCCAGCATTTT.

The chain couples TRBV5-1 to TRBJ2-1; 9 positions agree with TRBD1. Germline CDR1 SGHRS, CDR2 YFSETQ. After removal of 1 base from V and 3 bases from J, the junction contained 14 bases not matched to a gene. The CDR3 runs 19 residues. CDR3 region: CASSLPIELGTGYYNEQFF. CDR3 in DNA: TGCGCCAGCAGCTTGCCCATTGAACTCGGGACAGGGTACTACAATGAGCAGTTCTTC.

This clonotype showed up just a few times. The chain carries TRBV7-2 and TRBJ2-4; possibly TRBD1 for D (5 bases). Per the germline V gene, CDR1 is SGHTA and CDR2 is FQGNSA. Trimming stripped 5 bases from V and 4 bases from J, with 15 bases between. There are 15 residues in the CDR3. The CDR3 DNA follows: TGTGCCAGCAGCGCTTCCTCGACAGTTAAAAACATTCAGTACTTC. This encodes CASSASSTVKNIQYF.

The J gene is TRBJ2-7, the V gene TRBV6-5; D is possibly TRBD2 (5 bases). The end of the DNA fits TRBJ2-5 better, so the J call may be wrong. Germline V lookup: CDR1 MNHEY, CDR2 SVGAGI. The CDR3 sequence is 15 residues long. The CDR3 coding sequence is TGTGCCAGCAGTTACTCGATTCTCGCCGAGGGGACCCAGTACTTC. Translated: CASSYSILAEGTQYF.

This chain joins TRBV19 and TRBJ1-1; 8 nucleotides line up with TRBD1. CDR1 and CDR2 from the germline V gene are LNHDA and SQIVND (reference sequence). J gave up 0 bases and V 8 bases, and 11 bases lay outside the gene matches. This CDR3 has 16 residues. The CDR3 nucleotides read TGTGCCAGTGGGTCCGGGACAGGAGCCATGAACACTGAAGCTTTCTTT. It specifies CASGSGTGAMNTEAFF. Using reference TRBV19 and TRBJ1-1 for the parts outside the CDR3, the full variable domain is DGGITQSPKYLFRKEGQNVTLSCEQNLNHDAMYWYRQDPGQGLRLIYYSQIVNDFQKGDIAEGYSVSREKKESFPLTVTSAQKNPTAFYLCASGSGTGAMNTEAFFGQGTRLTVV.

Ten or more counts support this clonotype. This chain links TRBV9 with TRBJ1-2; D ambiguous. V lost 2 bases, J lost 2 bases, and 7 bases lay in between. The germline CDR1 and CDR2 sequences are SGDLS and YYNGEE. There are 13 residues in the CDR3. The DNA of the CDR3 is TGTGCCAGCAGCGTGGGTAGGAACTATGGCTACACCTTC. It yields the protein CASSVGRNYGYTF.

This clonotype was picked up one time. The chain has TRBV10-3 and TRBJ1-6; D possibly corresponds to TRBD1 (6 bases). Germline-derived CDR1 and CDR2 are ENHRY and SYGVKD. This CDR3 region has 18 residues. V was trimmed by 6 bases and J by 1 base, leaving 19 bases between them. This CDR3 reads CAIRDAQGSMSYNSPLHF. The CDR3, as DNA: TGTGCCATCAGAGACGCACAGGGTTCAATGTCCTATAATTCACCCCTCCACTTT.

The CDR3: CASSGTYPGRVTDTQYF. The CDR3 bases are TGTGCCAGCAGCGGCACCTATCCGGGACGCGTCACAGATACGCAGTATTTT. The genes are TRBV7-9 and TRBJ2-3; perhaps D is TRBD1 or TRBD2 (5 bases each). Deletions cut 5 bases from V and 2 bases from J, with 20 bases between. CDR3 length equals 17 residues. CDR1 is SEHNR and CDR2 is FQNEAQ in the germline V gene (reference sequence). Combining the CDR3 with reference TRBV7-9 and TRBJ2-3 gives the whole variable domain DTGVSQNPRHKITKRGQNVTFRCDPISEHNRLYWYRQTLGQGPEFLTYFQNEAQLEKSRLLSDRFSAERPKGSFSTLEIQRTEQGDSAMYLCASSGTYPGRVTDTQYFGPGTRLTVL.

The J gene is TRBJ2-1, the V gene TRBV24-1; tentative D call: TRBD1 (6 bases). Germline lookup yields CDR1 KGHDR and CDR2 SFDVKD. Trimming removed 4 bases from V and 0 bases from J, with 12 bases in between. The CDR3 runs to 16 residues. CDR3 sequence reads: CATSEVTGSSYNEQFF. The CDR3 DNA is TGTGCCACCAGTGAAGTTACAGGGAGCTCCTACAATGAGCAGTTCTTC.

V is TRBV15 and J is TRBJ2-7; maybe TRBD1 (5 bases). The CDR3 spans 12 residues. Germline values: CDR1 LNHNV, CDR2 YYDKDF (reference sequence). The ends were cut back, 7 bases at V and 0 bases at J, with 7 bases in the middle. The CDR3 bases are TGTGCCACCAAAGGGGACTCCTACGAGCAGTACTTC. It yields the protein CATKGDSYEQYF.

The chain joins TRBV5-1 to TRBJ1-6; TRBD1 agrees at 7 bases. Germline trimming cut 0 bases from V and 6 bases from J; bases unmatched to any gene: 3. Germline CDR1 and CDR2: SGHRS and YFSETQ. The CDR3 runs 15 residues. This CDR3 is CASSLDNRGNSPLHF. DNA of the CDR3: TGCGCCAGCAGCTTGGATAACAGGGGTAATTCACCCCTCCACTTT.